This T cell receptor beta chain originates from a study of Ad26.COV2.S vaccination and SARS-CoV-2 variants. Treatment reported: some 20 received Ad26.COV2.S at low or high dose, single or two shots; 5 received placebo; per-sample allocation not given. Specimen acquisition occurred on day 63 following the initial vaccine or placebo injection. For this clone: The antigen is not known.

The data were produced by immunoSEQ multiplex PCR, yet TCRdb's version contains in-frame clones alone and is incomplete. The table has about 480,000 clones, around nine tenths seen once. Germline V lookup: CDR1 LGHNA, CDR2 YNFKEQ. The CDR3 runs 15 residues. Trimming shortened V by 2 bases and J by 9 bases, and 18 bases separated the two germline ends. Study findings and constraints: Post-vaccination spike-specific CD8+ and CD4+ T cell responses reportedly had substantial breadth.

The sequenced sample was peripheral blood, obtained in a trial of Ad26.COV2.S vaccine versus placebo. This chain joins TRBV4-2 and TRBJ2-3, with D possibly being TRBD2 (6 bases). The receptor comes from a person between 18 and 59 years old who received the Ad26.COV2.S COVID-19 vaccine or a placebo. The CDR3 here is CASSQPMGGSRTQYF. CDR3 DNA sequence: TGTGCCAGCAGCCAACCTATGGGGGGAAGTCGAACGCAGTATTTT.